The T cell receptor beta chain described here comes from a study of T cell changes during pregnancy in multiple sclerosis. V dropped 3 bases and J dropped 3; count of bases not matched to a gene: 6. This CDR3 has 14 amino acids. Germline V gene sequence: CDR1 GTSNPN, CDR2 SVGIG (reference sequence). Here immunoSEQ multiplex PCR was the method, and the copy in TCRdb shows in-frame clones only, minus some. The top ten clones hold approximately 6.1% of a sample with just over 30,000 clones, around 91% of them seen once. The chain uses TRBV30 and TRBJ2-7; 9 bases line up with TRBD1. Source: CD8+ T cells from peripheral blood mononuclear cells, taken in the second trimester of pregnancy. This sequence was found in a female donor with multiple sclerosis, enrolled in a pregnancy study. CDR3 DNA: TGTGCCTGGAGAGGACAGGGGATGATCTACGAGCAGTACTTC. This codes for CAWRGQGMIYEQYF.